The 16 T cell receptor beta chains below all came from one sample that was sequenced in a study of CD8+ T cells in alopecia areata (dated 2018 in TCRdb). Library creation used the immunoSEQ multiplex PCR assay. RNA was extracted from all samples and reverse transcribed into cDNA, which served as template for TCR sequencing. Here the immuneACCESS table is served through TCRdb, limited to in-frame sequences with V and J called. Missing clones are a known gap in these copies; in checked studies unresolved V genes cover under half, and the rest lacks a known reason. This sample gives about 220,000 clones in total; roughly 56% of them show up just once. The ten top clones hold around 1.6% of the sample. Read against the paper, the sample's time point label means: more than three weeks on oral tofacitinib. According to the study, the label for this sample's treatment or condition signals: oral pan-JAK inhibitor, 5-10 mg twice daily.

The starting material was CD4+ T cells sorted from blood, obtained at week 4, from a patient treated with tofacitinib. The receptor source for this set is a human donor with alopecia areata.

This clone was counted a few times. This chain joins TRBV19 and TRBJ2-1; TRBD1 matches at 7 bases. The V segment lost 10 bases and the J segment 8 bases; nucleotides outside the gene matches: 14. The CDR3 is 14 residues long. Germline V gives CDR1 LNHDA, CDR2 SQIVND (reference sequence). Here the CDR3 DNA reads TGTGCCACAGGTAGACAGGGAAATTTCCATGAGCAGTTCTTC. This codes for CATGRQGNFHEQFF.

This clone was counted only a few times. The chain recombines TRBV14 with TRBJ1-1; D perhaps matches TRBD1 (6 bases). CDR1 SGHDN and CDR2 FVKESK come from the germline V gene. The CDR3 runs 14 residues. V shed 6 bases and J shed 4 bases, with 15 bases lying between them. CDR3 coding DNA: TGTGCCAGCAGTCTACAGGGAGGCGCCACTGAAGCTTTCTTT. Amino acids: CASSLQGGATEAFF.

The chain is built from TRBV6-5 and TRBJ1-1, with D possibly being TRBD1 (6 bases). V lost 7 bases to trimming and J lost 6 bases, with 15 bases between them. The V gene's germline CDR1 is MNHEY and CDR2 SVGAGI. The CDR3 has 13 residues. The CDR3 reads CASNIPGDAEAFF. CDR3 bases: TGTGCCAGCAACATACCAGGGGATGCTGAAGCTTTCTTT.

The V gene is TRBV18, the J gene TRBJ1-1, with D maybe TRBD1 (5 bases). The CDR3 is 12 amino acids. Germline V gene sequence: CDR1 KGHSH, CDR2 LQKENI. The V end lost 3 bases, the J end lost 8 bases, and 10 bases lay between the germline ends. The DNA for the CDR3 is TGTGCCAGCTCACCTACCAGACAGGAAGCTTTCTTT. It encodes CASSPTRQEAFF. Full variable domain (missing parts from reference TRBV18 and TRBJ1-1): NAGVMQNPRHLVRRRGQEARLRCSPMKGHSHVYWYRQLPEEGLKFMVYLQKENIIDESGMPKERFSAEFPKEGPSILRIQQVVRGDSAAYFCASSPTRQEAFFGQGTRLTVV.

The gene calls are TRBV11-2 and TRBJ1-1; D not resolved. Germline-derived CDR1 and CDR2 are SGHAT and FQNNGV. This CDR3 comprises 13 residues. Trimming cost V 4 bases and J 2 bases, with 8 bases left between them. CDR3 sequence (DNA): TGTGCCAGCAGCTCACACCTCAACACTGAAGCTTTCTTT. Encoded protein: CASSSHLNTEAFF.

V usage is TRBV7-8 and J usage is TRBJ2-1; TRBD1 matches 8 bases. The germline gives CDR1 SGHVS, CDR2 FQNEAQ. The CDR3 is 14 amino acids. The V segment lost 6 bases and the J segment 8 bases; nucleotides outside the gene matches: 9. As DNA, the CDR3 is TGTGCCAGCAGGGACAGGGCGCGGAGGGATGAGCAGTTCTTC. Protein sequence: CASRDRARRDEQFF.

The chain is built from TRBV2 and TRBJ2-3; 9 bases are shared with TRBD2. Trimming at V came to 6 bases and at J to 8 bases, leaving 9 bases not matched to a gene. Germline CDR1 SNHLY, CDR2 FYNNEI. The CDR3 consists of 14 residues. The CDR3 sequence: CASSRLAVGGTQYF. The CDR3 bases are TGTGCCAGCAGCAGACTAGCGGTCGGGGGTACGCAGTATTTT.

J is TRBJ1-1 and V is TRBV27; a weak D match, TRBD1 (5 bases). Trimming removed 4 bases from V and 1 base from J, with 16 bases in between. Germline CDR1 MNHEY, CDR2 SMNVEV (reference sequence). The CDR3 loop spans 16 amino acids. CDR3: CASSSIFSRGNTEAFF. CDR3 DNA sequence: TGTGCCAGCAGTTCCATTTTCTCTAGGGGGAACACTGAAGCTTTCTTT.

The CDR3 region is CASSASGTVNTEAFF. The CDR3 DNA follows: TGTGCCAGCAGCGCGTCGGGGACGGTGAACACTGAAGCTTTCTTT. V usage is TRBV9 and J usage is TRBJ1-1; possible D gene TRBD1, 5 bases. The V gene's germline CDR1 is SGDLS and CDR2 YYNGEE. Between the trimmed V and J ends, which lost 3 bases and 0 bases, there was a span of 12 bases. This CDR3 is 15 amino acids long.

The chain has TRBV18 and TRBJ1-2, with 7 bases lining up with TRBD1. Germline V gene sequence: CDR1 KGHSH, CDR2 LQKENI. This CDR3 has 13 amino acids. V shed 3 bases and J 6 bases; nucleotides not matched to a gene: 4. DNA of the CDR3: TGTGCCAGCTCACCCATGGACAGGAATGGCTACACCTTC. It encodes CASSPMDRNGYTF.

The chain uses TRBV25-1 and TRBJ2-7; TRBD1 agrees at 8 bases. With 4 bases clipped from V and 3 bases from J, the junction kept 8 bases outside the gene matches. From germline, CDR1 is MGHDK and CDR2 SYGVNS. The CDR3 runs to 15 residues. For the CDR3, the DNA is TGTGCCAGCAGTGTCCGACAGGGGAGGTTCTACGAGCAGTACTTC. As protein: CASSVRQGRFYEQYF.

The DNA of the CDR3 is TGCGCCAGCAGCCACTTCGGGACAGATAATGAAAAACTGTTTTTT. This translates into CASSHFGTDNEKLFF. This rearrangement joins TRBV23-1 to TRBJ1-4; 7 nucleotides match TRBD1. TRBV23-1 is designated an ORF whose function remains uncertain. The CDR3 totals 15 residues. Trimming cost V 6 bases and J 4 bases; bases outside gene matches: 8.

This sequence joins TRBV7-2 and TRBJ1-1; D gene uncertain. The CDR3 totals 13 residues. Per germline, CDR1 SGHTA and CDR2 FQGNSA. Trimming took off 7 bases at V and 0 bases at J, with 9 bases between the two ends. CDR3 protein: CASTGSMNTEAFF. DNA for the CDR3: TGTGCCAGCACTGGGTCCATGAACACTGAAGCTTTCTTT.

This CDR3 is CASSQSRMTQFVLTF. The CDR3 DNA sequence: TGTGCCAGCAGCCAATCCCGGATGACGCAGTTCGTCCTGACTTTC. The chain links TRBV14 to TRBJ2-6; D uncertain. Trimming took off 2 bases at V and 12 bases at J, with 17 bases between the two ends. This CDR3 has 15 residues. The germline gives CDR1 SGHDN, CDR2 FVKESK.

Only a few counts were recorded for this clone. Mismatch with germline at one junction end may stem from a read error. The CDR3 DNA follows: TGTGCCAGCAGATCCGGGACTCGCGGGTCGACCTTT. Its protein is CASRSGTRGSTF. The chain couples TRBV28 to TRBJ1-1, with a weak D call TRBD1 (5 bases). CDR3 length: 12 amino acids. In germline, CDR1 is MDHEN, CDR2 SYDVKM. The full variable domain, its missing parts supplied by reference TRBV28 and TRBJ1-1, is DVKVTQSSRYLVKRTGEKVFLECVQDMDHENMFWYRQDPGLGLRLIYFSYDVKMKEKGDIPEGYSVSREKKERFSLILESASTNQTSMYLCASRSGTRGSTFGQGTRLTVV.

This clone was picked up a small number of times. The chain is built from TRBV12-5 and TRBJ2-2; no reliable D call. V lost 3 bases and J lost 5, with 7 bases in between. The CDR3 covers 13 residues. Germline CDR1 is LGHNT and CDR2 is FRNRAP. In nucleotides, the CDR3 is TGTGCTAGTGGTTTAAAACGGACCGGGGAGCTGTTTTTT. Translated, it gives CASGLKRTGELFF. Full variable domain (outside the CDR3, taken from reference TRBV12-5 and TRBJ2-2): DARVTQTPRHKVTEMGQEVTMRCQPILGHNTVFWYRQTMMQGLELLAYFRNRAPLDDSGMPKDRFSAEMPDATLATLKIQPSEPRDSAVYFCASGLKRTGELFFGEGSRLTVL.